This T cell receptor beta chain was sequenced during a study of blood T cell repertoires in COVID-19. Study context: Samples representing acute and convalescent COVID-19 were sourced from the United States, Italy and Spain. T cells, B-cell-depleted T cells, or PBMCs supplied cDNA or gDNA.

Per the original methods: Estimation of nucleated cell counts relied on the amplification of reference gene primers. Using immunoSEQ multiplex PCR, the repertoire was profiled, and TCRdb retains in-frame clones only, with some absent. V and J calls and clone size are given by that table; D and trimming were obtained from the DNA. This table has some 73,000 clones, about 85% appearing once. The ends were cut back, 0 bases at V and 3 bases at J, with 8 bases in the middle. CDR1 MNHEY and CDR2 SVGAGI come from the germline V gene. The CDR3 runs to 14 residues. The clonotype originates from a woman of 80 years or more with active or convalescent COVID-19. The rearrangement joins TRBV6-5 to TRBJ1-2; D ambiguous. Sequences were obtained from peripheral blood. This CDR3 is CASSYSGSHYGYTF. The CDR3, as DNA: TGTGCCAGCAGTTACTCGGGCAGCCACTATGGCTACACCTTC.